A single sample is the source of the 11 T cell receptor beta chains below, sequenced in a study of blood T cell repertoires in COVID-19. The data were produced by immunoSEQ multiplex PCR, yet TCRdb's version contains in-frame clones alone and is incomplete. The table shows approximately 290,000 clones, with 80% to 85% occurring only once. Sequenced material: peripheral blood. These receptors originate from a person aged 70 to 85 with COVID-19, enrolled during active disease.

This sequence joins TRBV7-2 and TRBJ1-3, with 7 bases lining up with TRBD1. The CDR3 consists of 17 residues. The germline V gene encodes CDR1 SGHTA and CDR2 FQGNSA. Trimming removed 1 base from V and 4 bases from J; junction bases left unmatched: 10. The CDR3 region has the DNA TGTGCCAGCAGCTTAGGTCCCGCAGGGGGACGAGGAAACACCATATATTTT. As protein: CASSLGPAGGRGNTIYF.

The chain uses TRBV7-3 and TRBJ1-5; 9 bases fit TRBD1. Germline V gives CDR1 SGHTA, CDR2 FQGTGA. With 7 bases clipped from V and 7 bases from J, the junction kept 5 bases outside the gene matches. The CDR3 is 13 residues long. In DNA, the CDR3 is TGTGCCAGCATCCGACAGGGGGGACAGCCCCAGCATTTT. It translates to CASIRQGGQPQHF. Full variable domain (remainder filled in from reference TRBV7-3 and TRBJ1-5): GAGVSQTPSNKVTEKGKYVELRCDPISGHTALYWYRQSLGQGPEFLIYFQGTGAADDSGLPNDRFFAVRPEGSVSTLKIQRTERGDSAVYLCASIRQGGQPQHFGDGTRLSIL.

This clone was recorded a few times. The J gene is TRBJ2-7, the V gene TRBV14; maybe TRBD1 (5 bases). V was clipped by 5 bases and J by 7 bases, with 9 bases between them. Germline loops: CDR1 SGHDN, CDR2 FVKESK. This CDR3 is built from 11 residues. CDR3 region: CASSAGWEQYF. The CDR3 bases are TGTGCCAGCAGCGCAGGGTGGGAGCAGTACTTC.

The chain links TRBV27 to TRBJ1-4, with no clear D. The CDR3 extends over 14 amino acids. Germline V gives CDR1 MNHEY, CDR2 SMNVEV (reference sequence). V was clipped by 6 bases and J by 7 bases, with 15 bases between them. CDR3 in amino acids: CASRPGAVGEKLFF. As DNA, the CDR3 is TGTGCCAGCAGACCCGGTGCGGTGGGTGAAAAACTGTTTTTT.

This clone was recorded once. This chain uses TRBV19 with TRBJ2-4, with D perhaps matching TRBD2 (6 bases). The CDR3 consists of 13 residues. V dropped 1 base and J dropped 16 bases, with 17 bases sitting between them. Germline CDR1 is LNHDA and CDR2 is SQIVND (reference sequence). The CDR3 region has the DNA TGTGCCAGTAGTATAGTCCTCGGAGGGTTTTTTTACTTC. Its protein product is CASSIVLGGFFYF.

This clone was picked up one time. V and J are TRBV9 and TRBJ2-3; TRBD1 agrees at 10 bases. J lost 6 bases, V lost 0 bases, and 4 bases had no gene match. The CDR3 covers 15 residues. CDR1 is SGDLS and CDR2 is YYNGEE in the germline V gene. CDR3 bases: TGTGCCAGCAGCGTAGTAGGGACAGGGGATGATACGCAGTATTTT. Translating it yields CASSVVGTGDDTQYF.

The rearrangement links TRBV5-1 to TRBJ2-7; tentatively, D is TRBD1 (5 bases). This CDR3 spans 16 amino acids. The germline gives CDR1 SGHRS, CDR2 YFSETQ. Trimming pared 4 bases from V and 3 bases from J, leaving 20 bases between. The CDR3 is CASSLPPATDYYEQYF. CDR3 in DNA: TGCGCCAGCAGCCTCCCCCCCGCGACAGATTACTACGAGCAGTACTTC.

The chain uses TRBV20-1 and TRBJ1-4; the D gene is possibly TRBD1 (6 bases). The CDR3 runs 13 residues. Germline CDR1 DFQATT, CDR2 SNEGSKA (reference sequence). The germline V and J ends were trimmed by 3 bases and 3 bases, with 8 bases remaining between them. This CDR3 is CSASRQANEKLFF. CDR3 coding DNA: TGCAGTGCTAGTCGACAGGCTAATGAAAAACTGTTTTTT.

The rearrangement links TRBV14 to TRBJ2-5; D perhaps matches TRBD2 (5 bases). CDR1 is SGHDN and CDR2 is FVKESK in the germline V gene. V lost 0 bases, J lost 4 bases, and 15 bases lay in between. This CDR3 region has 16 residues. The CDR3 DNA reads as TGTGCCAGCAGCCAAGATCGGTTCGGGGAAGCAGAGACCCAGTACTTC. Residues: CASSQDRFGEAETQYF.

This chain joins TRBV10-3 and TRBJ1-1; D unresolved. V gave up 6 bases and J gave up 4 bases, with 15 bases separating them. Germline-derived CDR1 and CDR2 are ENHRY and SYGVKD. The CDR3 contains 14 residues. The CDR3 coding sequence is TGTGCCATCAGAGAAGGACCGGGAGGCACTGAAGCTTTCTTT. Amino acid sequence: CAIREGPGGTEAFF.

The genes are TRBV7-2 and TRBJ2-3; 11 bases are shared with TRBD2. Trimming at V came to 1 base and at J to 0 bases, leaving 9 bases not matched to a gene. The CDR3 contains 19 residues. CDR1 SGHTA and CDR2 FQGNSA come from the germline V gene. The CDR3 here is CASSLEGPSGGTSTDTQYF. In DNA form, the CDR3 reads TGTGCCAGCAGCTTAGAGGGGCCTAGCGGGGGGACTAGCACAGATACGCAGTATTTT.